This T cell receptor (beta chain) was observed in a study of response to subunit inactivated influenza vaccine. The CDR3 runs 13 residues. CDR1 MNHEY and CDR2 SMNVEV come from the germline V gene (reference sequence). Details on this clonotype: Its specificity is not known. A much larger clone sits a single nucleotide away, making a read error possible.

Study-level results: New T cells are recruited in small numbers by each seasonal influenza vaccination, according to the authors' suggestion.

TCRdb redid the calling of the RT-PCR reads with MiXCR, one entry per CDR3 protein. The data contain around 580,000 distinct CDR3 sequences, about an eighth of them singletons. This sequence was found in a man over 45 who received an inactivated influenza vaccine. The chain has TRBV27 and TRBJ2-2, with no clear D. The sample in question was PBMCs from blood, obtained on the day of vaccination. The chain's CDR3 is CASLLRNTVELFF. In nucleotides, the CDR3 is TGTGCCAGCCTTCTACGCAACACCGTGGAGCTGTTTTTT.